The 10 T cell receptor beta chains below come from one sample, sequenced in a study of blood T cell repertoires in COVID-19. Generated by immunoSEQ multiplex PCR, the TCRdb table keeps only in-frame clones and is missing some. The sample has fewer than 85,000 clones, about 90% seen once. The sequencing input was peripheral blood. The receptors shown here come from a woman aged 45-59 years in a cohort sampled during active COVID-19.

This clone has just one count. The chain combines TRBV9 with TRBJ2-1; 7 nucleotides align to TRBD2. Germline values: CDR1 SGDLS, CDR2 YYNGEE. The length of the CDR3 is 15 residues. V lost 7 bases to trimming and J lost 8 bases; unmatched junction nucleotides: 15. In DNA, the CDR3 is TGTGCCAGCGGAGGAGGGGCTAGCGGAGGGGATGAGCAGTTCTTC. Encoded protein: CASGGGASGGDEQFF.

The genes are TRBV19 and TRBJ2-5; possible D gene TRBD2, 6 bases. There are 13 residues in the CDR3. The germline CDR1 and CDR2 sequences are LNHDA and SQIVND (reference sequence). The V end was cut by 7 bases, the J end by 5 bases, with 14 bases between. The CDR3: CASTPGRGETQYF. The CDR3 DNA follows: TGTGCCAGTACCCCCGGGCGGGGCGAGACCCAGTACTTC.

The chain joins TRBV29-1 to TRBJ2-3; weak D call: TRBD2 (6 bases). The CDR3 runs 14 residues. With 3 bases removed from V and 2 bases from J, the gap between germline ends came to 12 bases. Looked up from germline, CDR1 is SQVTM and CDR2 is ANQGSEA. CDR3 sequence reads: CSVENSGHTDTQYF. The CDR3 DNA sequence: TGCAGCGTTGAGAATAGCGGACACACAGATACGCAGTATTTT.

This clone turned up a few times. V and J are TRBV28 and TRBJ1-1, with D possibly being TRBD1 (5 bases). Trimming pared 7 bases from V and 5 bases from J, leaving 17 bases between. Per the germline V gene, CDR1 is MDHEN and CDR2 is SYDVKM. CDR3 length: 14 amino acids. The CDR3 spells CASNSGLEGTEAFF. The CDR3 region has the DNA TGTGCCAGCAATTCAGGGTTAGAAGGGACTGAAGCTTTCTTT.

The gene calls are TRBV7-8 and TRBJ2-2; unclear D gene. Germline V lookup: CDR1 SGHVS, CDR2 FQNEAQ. This CDR3 comprises 15 residues. The V gene lost 3 bases and the J gene lost 0 bases, with 8 bases spanning the gap. For the CDR3, the DNA is TGTGCCAGCAGCTTCTACCAATCGAACACCGGGGAGCTGTTTTTT. Encoded protein: CASSFYQSNTGELFF.

The CDR3 region has the DNA TGTGCCAGCAGTGGGGTAGCGGGAGGAGGAGAGACCCAGTACTTC. Translation gives CASSGVAGGGETQYF. This chain connects TRBV2 to TRBJ2-5, with 10 bases lining up with TRBD2. V lost 4 bases to trimming and J lost 4 bases; unmatched junction nucleotides: 6. The CDR3 loop spans 15 amino acids. Germline V gene data show CDR1 as SNHLY and CDR2 as FYNNEI.

The CDR3 region is CATSRDRAGVENEQFF. The DNA for the CDR3 is TGTGCCACCAGCAGAGATAGAGCGGGAGTGGAGAATGAGCAGTTCTTC. The gene calls are TRBV15 and TRBJ2-1, with 8 bases that match TRBD2. CDR1 is LNHNV, CDR2 YYDKDF, per germline (reference sequence). The CDR3 totals 16 residues. Trimming at V came to 0 bases and at J to 7 bases, leaving 8 bases not matched to a gene.

This chain uses TRBV28 with TRBJ2-2; 8 nucleotides match TRBD2. Germline CDR1 reads MDHEN; CDR2 reads SYDVKM. The V and J ends lost 5 bases and 3 bases, in that order; junction bases with no gene match: 5. This CDR3 has 15 amino acids. The CDR3 is CASSLTSGYTGELFF. The CDR3 DNA reads as TGTGCCAGCAGTCTTACTAGCGGATACACCGGGGAGCTGTTTTTT.

The gene calls are TRBV5-8 and TRBJ2-3; no firm D call. Trimming took 4 bases from V and 0 from J, leaving 12 bases between them. Germline assignment: CDR1 SGHTS and CDR2 YDEGEE. This CDR3 is 15 amino acids long. CDR3 amino acids: CASSPRDTSTDTQYF. The CDR3, as DNA: TGTGCCAGCAGCCCCCGCGATACTAGCACAGATACGCAGTATTTT.

This rearrangement joins TRBV7-9 to TRBJ2-1, with a tentative D call TRBD2 (7 bases). The germline V gene has CDR1 SEHNR and CDR2 FQNEAQ (reference sequence). Trimming removed 0 bases at V and 6 bases at J, with 15 bases between. The CDR3 extends over 16 amino acids. CDR3 nucleotide sequence: TGTGCCAGCAGCTTAGCTGCAAGGGGGGGAGGCAATGAGCAGTTCTTC. Translating it yields CASSLAARGGGNEQFF.